One sample yielded the 14 T cell receptor beta chains listed below, sequenced in a study of CD8 T cells in ankylosing spondylitis. Via MiXCR, TCRdb re-called the 5' RACE reads, giving one row per CDR3 protein. The sample has 200,000 to 250,000 distinct CDR3 sequences, roughly a tenth seen once. Sequencing was carried out using blood, either unsorted or a sorted T cell fraction (not recorded which). These TCRs come from a male donor with ankylosing spondylitis or in good health (not recorded which).

This clonotype was detected a few times. V gene TRBV2 combines with J gene TRBJ2-1; TRBD1 or TRBD2 may be the D gene (6 bases each). The CDR3 covers 16 residues. Trimming took 7 bases from V and 9 from J, leaving 25 bases between them. Germline CDR1 and CDR2: SNHLY and FYNNEI. CDR3 coding DNA: TGTGCCAGCACACAACTAGCCGGGACAATTCTTCTTGAGCAGTTCTTC. Translation: CASTQLAGTILLEQFF.

This clonotype was seen many times. The J gene is TRBJ2-5, the V gene TRBV12-3 or TRBV12-4; D might be TRBD1 or TRBD2, each matching 6 bases. There are 17 residues in the CDR3. V lost 3 bases, J lost 0 bases, and 17 bases lay in between. The CDR3: CASSFGATGAYQETQYF. The CDR3 DNA reads as TGTGCCAGCAGTTTTGGGGCGACGGGGGCGTACCAAGAGACCCAGTACTTC.

This clonotype was picked up a small number of times. V gene TRBV7-2 combines with J gene TRBJ2-3, with D possibly matching TRBD2 (6 bases). This CDR3 contains 13 residues. V lost 5 bases and J lost 7, with 13 bases in between. Germline V lookup: CDR1 SGHTA, CDR2 FQGNSA. The CDR3 is CASSPMAGNTQYF. CDR3 in DNA: TGTGCCAGCAGCCCCATGGCGGGGAATACGCAGTATTTT.

This clonotype was recorded at least ten times. The CDR3 is CASSLADFDYGYTF. The DNA for the CDR3 is TGCGCCAGCAGCTTGGCCGATTTTGACTATGGCTACACCTTC. This sequence joins TRBV5-1 and TRBJ1-2; the D is unclear. The V gene lost 0 bases and the J gene lost 3 bases, with 9 bases spanning the gap. The germline CDR1 and CDR2 sequences are SGHRS and YFSETQ. The CDR3 runs to 14 residues.

This clonotype was seen at least ten times. This chain links TRBV7-2 with TRBJ2-5; 9 bases match TRBD2. This CDR3 has 15 residues. Germline-derived CDR1 and CDR2 are SGHTA and FQGNSA. V shed 2 bases, J shed 3 bases, and the junction held 4 bases outside the gene matches. The CDR3 loop is CASSLRPSGEETQYF. The DNA for the CDR3 is TGTGCCAGCAGCTTACGGCCTAGCGGGGAAGAGACCCAGTACTTC.

In its sample, this clonotype was seen many times. The rearrangement links TRBV20-1 to TRBJ2-7; no clear D gene. The germline gives CDR1 DFQATT, CDR2 SNEGSKA (reference sequence). Trimming took 2 bases from V and 3 from J, leaving 11 bases between them. The CDR3 is 13 amino acids. CDR3 loop: CSARSRSLYEQYF. In nucleotides, the CDR3 is TGCAGTGCTAGATCGCGCTCTCTCTACGAGCAGTACTTC.

This clonotype was detected many times. The chain combines TRBV15 with TRBJ1-2, with TRBD1 as a possible D gene (6 bases). Trimming pared 7 bases from V and 0 bases from J, leaving 12 bases between. CDR1 is LNHNV and CDR2 is YYDKDF in the germline V gene (reference sequence). The CDR3 covers 14 residues. The CDR3: CATNRQEANYGYTF. CDR3 coding DNA: TGTGCCACCAATCGACAGGAGGCTAACTATGGCTACACCTTC.

The chain uses TRBV20-1 and TRBJ2-2; D might be TRBD1 or TRBD2, each matching 6 bases. Trimming cost V 6 bases and J 0 bases, with 14 bases left between them. Germline V gene data show CDR1 as DFQATT and CDR2 as SNEGSKA (reference sequence). This CDR3 is built from 15 residues. CDR3 nucleotides: TGCAGTGCCCCCGGGGGCCCTACGAACACCGGGGAGCTGTTTTTT. Amino acid sequence: CSAPGGPTNTGELFF.

Many counts were recorded for this clonotype. The chain is built from TRBV29-1 and TRBJ2-1; perhaps D is TRBD1 or TRBD2 (6 bases each). Germline V lookup: CDR1 SQVTM, CDR2 ANQGSEA. This CDR3 has 14 amino acids. Trimming removed 2 bases at V and 8 bases at J, with 16 bases between. The CDR3 here is CSVEKPMGGDEQFF. CDR3 coding DNA: TGCAGCGTTGAAAAGCCCATGGGGGGCGATGAGCAGTTCTTC.

This clonotype has a count of ten or more. This sequence joins TRBV11-2 and TRBJ1-6; D gene uncertain. CDR3 length: 19 amino acids. Germline CDR1 and CDR2: SGHAT and FQNNGV. V lost 5 bases and J 0 bases, leaving 20 bases between the germline ends. The CDR3 sequence: CASSLRGSGLSSYNSPLHF. The CDR3 DNA reads TGTGCCAGCAGCCTGAGAGGTTCGGGCCTAAGCTCCTATAATTCACCCCTCCACTTT.

This clonotype was seen ten or more times. The chain links TRBV7-3 to TRBJ1-1; 8 positions agree with TRBD1. Unmatched junction bases numbered 8, after V lost 2 bases and J lost 3 bases. This CDR3 is built from 16 residues. Germline assignment: CDR1 SGHTA and CDR2 FQGTGA. CDR3 in amino acids: CASSLLPGGFDTEAFF. CDR3 in DNA: TGTGCCAGCAGCTTACTCCCAGGGGGCTTCGACACTGAAGCTTTCTTT. Together with reference TRBV7-3 and TRBJ1-1, the CDR3 gives the full variable domain: GAGVSQTPSNKVTEKGKYVELRCDPISGHTALYWYRQSLGQGPEFLIYFQGTGAADDSGLPNDRFFAVRPEGSVSTLKIQRTERGDSAVYLCASSLLPGGFDTEAFFGQGTRLTVV.

This clonotype was detected a few times. The chain recombines TRBV7-8 with TRBJ2-3; 11 bases line up with TRBD2. This CDR3 comprises 19 residues. The germline V gene has CDR1 SGHVS and CDR2 FQNEAQ. V shed 2 bases, J shed 5 bases, and the junction held 15 bases outside the gene matches. The CDR3, as DNA: TGTGCCAGCAGCTTAATAGGACCGACTAGCGGGGCAACCATAGATACGCAGTATTTT. Its translation is CASSLIGPTSGATIDTQYF.

This clonotype has a count of ten or more. V gene TRBV5-1 combines with J gene TRBJ1-5; 8 bases are shared with TRBD1. CDR3 length equals 14 residues. Germline loops: CDR1 SGHRS, CDR2 YFSETQ. Germline trimming cut 3 bases from V and 4 bases from J; bases unmatched to any gene: 3. Here the CDR3 reads CASSWTGQNQPQHF. CDR3 bases: TGCGCCAGCAGCTGGACAGGGCAAAATCAGCCCCAGCATTTT.

The chain combines TRBV5-6 with TRBJ2-3, with D maybe TRBD2 (6 bases). In germline, CDR1 is SGHDT, CDR2 YYEEEE. Trimming cost V 0 bases and J 4 bases, with 21 bases left between them. The CDR3 runs to 18 residues. The CDR3 DNA sequence: TGTGCCAGCAGCTTGGGAGGATGGACTAACGGGGGAGCAGATACGCAGTATTTT. Residues: CASSLGGWTNGGADTQYF.